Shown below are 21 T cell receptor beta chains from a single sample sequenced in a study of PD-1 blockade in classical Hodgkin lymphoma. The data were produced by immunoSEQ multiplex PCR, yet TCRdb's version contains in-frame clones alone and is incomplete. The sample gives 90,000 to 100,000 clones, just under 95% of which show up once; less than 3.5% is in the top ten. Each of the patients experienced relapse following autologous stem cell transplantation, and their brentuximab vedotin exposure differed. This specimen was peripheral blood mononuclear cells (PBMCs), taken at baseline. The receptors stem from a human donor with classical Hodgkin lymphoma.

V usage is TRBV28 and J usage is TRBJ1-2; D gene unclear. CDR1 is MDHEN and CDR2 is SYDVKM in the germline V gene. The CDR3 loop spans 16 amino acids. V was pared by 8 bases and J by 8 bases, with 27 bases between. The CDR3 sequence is CASDARTAKAGWGYTF. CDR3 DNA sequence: TGTGCCAGCGATGCCAGGACGGCGAAAGCGGGGTGGGGCTACACCTTC.

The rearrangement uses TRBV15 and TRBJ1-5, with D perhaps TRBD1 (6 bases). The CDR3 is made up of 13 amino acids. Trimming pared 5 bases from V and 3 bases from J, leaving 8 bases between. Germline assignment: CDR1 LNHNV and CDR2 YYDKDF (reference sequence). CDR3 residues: CATSEGVNQPQHF. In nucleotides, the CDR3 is TGTGCCACCAGCGAGGGGGTCAATCAGCCCCAGCATTTT.

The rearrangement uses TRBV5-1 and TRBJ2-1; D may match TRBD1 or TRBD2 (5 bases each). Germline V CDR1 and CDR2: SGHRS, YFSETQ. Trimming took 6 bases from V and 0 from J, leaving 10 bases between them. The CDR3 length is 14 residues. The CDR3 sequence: CASMVGTSYNEQFF. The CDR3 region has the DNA TGCGCCAGCATGGTCGGGACCTCCTACAATGAGCAGTTCTTC.

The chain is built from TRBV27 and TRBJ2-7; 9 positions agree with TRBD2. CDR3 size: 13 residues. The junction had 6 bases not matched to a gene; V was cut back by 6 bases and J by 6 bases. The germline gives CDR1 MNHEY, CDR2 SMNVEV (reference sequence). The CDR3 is CASSRGTSREQYF. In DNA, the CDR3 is TGTGCCAGCAGCCGTGGGACTAGCCGCGAGCAGTACTTC.

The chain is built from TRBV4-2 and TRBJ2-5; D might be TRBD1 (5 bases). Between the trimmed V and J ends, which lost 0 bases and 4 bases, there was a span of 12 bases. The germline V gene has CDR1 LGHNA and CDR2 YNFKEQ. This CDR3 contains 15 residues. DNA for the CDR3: TGTGCCAGCAGCCAAGAGGGGCCGTGGGCAGAGACCCAGTACTTC. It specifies CASSQEGPWAETQYF.

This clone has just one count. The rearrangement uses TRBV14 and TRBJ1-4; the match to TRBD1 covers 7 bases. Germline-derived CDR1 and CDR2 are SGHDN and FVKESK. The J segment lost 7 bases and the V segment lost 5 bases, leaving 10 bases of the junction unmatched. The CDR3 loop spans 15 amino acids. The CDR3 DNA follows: TGTGCCAGCAGCGAAACCGGGACAGAACCTGAAAAACTGTTTTTT. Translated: CASSETGTEPEKLFF. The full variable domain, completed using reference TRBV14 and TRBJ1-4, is EAGVTQFPSHSVIEKGQTVTLRCDPISGHDNLYWYRRVMGKEIKFLLHFVKESKQDESGMPNNRFLAERTGGTYSTLKVQPAELEDSGVYFCASSETGTEPEKLFFGSGTQLSVL.

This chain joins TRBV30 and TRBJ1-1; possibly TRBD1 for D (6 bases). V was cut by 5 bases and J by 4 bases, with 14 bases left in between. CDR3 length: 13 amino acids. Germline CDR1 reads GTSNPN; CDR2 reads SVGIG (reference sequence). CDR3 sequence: CAWHLGGPTEAFF. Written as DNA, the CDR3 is TGTGCCTGGCATTTGGGGGGCCCCACTGAAGCTTTCTTT.

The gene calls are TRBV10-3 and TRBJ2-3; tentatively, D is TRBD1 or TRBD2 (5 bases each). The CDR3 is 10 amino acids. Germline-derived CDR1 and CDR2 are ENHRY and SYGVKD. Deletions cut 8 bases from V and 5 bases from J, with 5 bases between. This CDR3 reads CAIGGDTQYF. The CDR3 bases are TGTGCCATCGGGGGAGATACGCAGTATTTT.

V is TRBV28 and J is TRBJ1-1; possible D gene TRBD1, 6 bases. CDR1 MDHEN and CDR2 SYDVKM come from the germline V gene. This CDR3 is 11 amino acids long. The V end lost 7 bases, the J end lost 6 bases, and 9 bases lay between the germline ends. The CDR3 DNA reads TGTGCCAGCATGGGGGGCTCTGAAGCTTTCTTT. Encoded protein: CASMGGSEAFF.

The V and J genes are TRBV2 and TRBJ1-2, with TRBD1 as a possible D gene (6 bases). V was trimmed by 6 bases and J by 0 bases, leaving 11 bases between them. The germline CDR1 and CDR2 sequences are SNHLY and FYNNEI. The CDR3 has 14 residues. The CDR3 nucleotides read TGTGCCAGCAGCTGCAGGGGAGCTAACTATGGCTACACCTTC. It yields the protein CASSCRGANYGYTF.

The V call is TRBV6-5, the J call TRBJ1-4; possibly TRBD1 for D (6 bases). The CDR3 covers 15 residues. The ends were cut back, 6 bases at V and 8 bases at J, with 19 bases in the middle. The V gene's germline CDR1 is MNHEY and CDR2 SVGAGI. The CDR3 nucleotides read TGTGCCAGCAGGGAGACAACAGGGTATGACGAAAAACTGTTTTTT. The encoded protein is CASRETTGYDEKLFF.

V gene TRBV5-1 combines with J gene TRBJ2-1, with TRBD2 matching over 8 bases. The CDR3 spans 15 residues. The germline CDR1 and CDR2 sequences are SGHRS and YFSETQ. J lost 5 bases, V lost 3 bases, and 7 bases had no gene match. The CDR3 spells CASSYPGGPHNEQFF. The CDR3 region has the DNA TGCGCCAGCAGCTACCCGGGAGGGCCTCACAATGAGCAGTTCTTC.

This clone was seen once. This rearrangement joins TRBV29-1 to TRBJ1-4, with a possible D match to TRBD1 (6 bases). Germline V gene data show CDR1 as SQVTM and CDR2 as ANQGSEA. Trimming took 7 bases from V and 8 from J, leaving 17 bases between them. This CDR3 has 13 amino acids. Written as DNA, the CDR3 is TGCAGCGCAAATACAGGGACGGGCGAAAAACTGTTTTTT. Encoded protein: CSANTGTGEKLFF.

CDR3 nucleotides: TGTGCCAGCAGTTCCCCGGGACAGGCCGAAAAACTGTTTTTT. It encodes CASSSPGQAEKLFF. V usage is TRBV28 and J usage is TRBJ1-4; 8 bases are a match to TRBD1. Germline V gene lookup returns CDR1 MDHEN and CDR2 SYDVKM. This CDR3 region has 14 residues. Germline trimming cut 4 bases from V and 8 bases from J; bases unmatched to any gene: 6. Based on the CDR3 plus reference TRBV28 and TRBJ1-4, the full variable domain is DVKVTQSSRYLVKRTGEKVFLECVQDMDHENMFWYRQDPGLGLRLIYFSYDVKMKEKGDIPEGYSVSREKKERFSLILESASTNQTSMYLCASSSPGQAEKLFFGSGTQLSVL.

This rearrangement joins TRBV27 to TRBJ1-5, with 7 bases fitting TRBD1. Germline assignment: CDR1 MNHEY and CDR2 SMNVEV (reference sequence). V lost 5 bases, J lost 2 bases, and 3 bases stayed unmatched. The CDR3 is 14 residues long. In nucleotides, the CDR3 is TGTGCCAGCAGTCCCACAGGGGGCAATCAGCCCCAGCATTTT. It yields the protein CASSPTGGNQPQHF.

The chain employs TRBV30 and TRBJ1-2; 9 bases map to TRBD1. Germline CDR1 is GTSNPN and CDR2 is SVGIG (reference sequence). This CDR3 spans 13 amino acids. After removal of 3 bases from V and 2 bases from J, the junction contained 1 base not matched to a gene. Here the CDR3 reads CAWSGTGNYGYTF. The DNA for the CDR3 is TGTGCCTGGAGCGGGACAGGGAACTATGGCTACACCTTC. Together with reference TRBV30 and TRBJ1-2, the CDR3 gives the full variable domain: SQTIHQWPATLVQPVGSPLSLECTVEGTSNPNLYWYRQAAGRGLQLLFYSVGIGQISSEVPQNLSASRPQDRQFILSSKKLLLSDSGFYLCAWSGTGNYGYTFGSGTRLTVV.

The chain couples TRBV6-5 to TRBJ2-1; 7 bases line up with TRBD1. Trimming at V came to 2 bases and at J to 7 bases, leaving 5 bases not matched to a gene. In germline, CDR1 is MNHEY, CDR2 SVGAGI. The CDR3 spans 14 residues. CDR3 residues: CASSYTQGWNEQFF. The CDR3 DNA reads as TGTGCCAGCAGTTACACACAGGGGTGGAATGAGCAGTTCTTC.

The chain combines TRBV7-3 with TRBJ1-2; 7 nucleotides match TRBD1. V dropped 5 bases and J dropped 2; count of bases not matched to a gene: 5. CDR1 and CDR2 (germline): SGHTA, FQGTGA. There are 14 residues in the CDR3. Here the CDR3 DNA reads TGTGCCAGCAGCCCGCAGGGGGGGAACTATGGCTACACCTTC. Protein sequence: CASSPQGGNYGYTF.

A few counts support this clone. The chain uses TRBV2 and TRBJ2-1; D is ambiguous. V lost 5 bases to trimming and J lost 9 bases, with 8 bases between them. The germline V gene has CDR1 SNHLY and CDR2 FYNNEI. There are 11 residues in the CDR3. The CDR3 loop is CASSFQTEQFF. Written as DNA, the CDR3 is TGTGCCAGCAGTTTCCAGACTGAGCAGTTCTTC.

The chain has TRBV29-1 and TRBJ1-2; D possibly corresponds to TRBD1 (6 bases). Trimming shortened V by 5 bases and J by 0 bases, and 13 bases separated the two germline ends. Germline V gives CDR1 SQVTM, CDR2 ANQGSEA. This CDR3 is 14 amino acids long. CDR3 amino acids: CSVRSRGANYGYTF. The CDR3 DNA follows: TGCAGCGTTCGGTCTAGGGGGGCTAACTATGGCTACACCTTC.

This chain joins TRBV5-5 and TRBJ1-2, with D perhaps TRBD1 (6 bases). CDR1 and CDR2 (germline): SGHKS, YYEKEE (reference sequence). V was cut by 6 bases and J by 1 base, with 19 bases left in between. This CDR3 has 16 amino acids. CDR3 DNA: TGTGCCAGCACCGCCCTTCAGGGGACCATTAACTATGGCTACACCTTC. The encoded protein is CASTALQGTINYGYTF.